Presented here are 23 T cell receptor beta chains from one specimen sequenced in a study of identical twins. TCRdb redid the calling of the 5' RACE reads with MiXCR, one entry per CDR3 protein. The table records about 530,000 distinct CDR3 sequences, 15% of them present only once. The same sample was also used in a study of yellow fever vaccine responses in identical twins.

The sample was CD4+ T cells sorted from blood. The receptors come from a woman under 30 in good health.

This clonotype was detected many times. The J gene is TRBJ2-1, the V gene TRBV5-1, with 8 bases that match TRBD2. J lost 6 bases, V lost 1 base, and 9 bases had no gene match. The CDR3 sequence is 16 residues long. Germline CDR1 and CDR2: SGHRS and YFSETQ. CDR3 coding DNA: TGCGCCAGCAGCTTGTTCTCGGGAGGGCCCTCCAATGAGCAGTTCTTC. Translating gives CASSLFSGGPSNEQFF.

This clonotype was observed a few times. The chain joins TRBV20-1 to TRBJ1-5; TRBD1 might be the D (5 bases). Germline V lookup: CDR1 DFQATT, CDR2 SNEGSKA (reference sequence). This CDR3 contains 15 residues. Trimming took off 4 bases at V and 1 base at J, with 14 bases between the two ends. The CDR3 spells CSAINSAGSNQPQHF. DNA of the CDR3: TGCAGTGCTATCAACTCGGCAGGGAGCAATCAGCCCCAGCATTTT.

This clonotype has just a few counts. The chain combines TRBV7-3 with TRBJ2-2; the D is unclear. This CDR3 comprises 14 residues. V was pared by 1 base and J by 5 bases, with 8 bases between. Germline-derived CDR1 and CDR2 are SGHTA and FQGTGA. This CDR3 is CASSLKARTGELFF. The CDR3 DNA reads as TGTGCCAGCAGCTTAAAAGCGAGAACCGGGGAGCTGTTTTTT.

The table lists this clonotype with a few counts. This sequence joins TRBV12-3 or TRBV12-4 and TRBJ2-5; 11 bases map to TRBD2. The CDR3 is 15 residues long. With V trimmed by 5 bases and J by 1 base, 3 bases remained unmatched. DNA of the CDR3: TGTGCCAGCAGTGCTAGCGGGAGGTTCCAAGAGACCCAGTACTTC. Translated: CASSASGRFQETQYF.

This clonotype was seen a few times. The chain combines TRBV21-1 with TRBJ2-7. TRBV21-1 represents a pseudogene. The CDR3 runs 10 residues. The CDR3 is CASASYEQYF. In DNA, the CDR3 is TGTGCCAGCGCATCCTACGAGCAGTACTTC.

The chain carries TRBV25-1 and TRBJ2-3; no clear D. The V end was cut by 5 bases, the J end by 6 bases, with 15 bases between. Germline values: CDR1 MGHDK, CDR2 SYGVNS. The CDR3 consists of 14 residues. DNA of the CDR3: TGTGCCAGCAGTCATGTTGTGGGGTGGGATACGCAGTATTTT. Protein: CASSHVVGWDTQYF.

This clonotype was counted a few times. At one end the junction does not follow the germline gene, possibly because of a read error. This chain uses TRBV20-1 with TRBJ1-4; D unresolved. Germline-derived CDR1 and CDR2 are DFQATT and SNEGSKA (reference sequence). CDR3 length equals 13 residues. The chain's CDR3 is CSADPATNEKLFF. The CDR3 coding sequence is TGCAGTGCTGACCCAGCAACTAATGAGAAACTGTTTTTT.

This clonotype was observed many times. The chain links TRBV12-3 or TRBV12-4 to TRBJ2-7, with 7 bases matching TRBD2. V was pared by 3 bases and J by 7 bases, with 9 bases of the junction left unmatched. The CDR3 is made up of 14 amino acids. The CDR3 spells CASSFGAGVGEQYF. The CDR3 bases are TGTGCCAGCAGTTTCGGCGCGGGAGTGGGTGAGCAGTACTTC.

V is TRBV2 and J is TRBJ2-5; TRBD2 aligns across 8 bases. V lost 4 bases, J lost 2 bases, and 3 bases stayed unmatched. This CDR3 spans 14 amino acids. Germline V gene sequence: CDR1 SNHLY, CDR2 FYNNEI. CDR3 DNA sequence: TGTGCCAGCAGTGGACCTAGCGGGCAAGAGACCCAGTACTTC. It codes for CASSGPSGQETQYF.

The genes are TRBV19 and TRBJ2-5; D ambiguous. CDR1 and CDR2 from the germline V gene are LNHDA and SQIVND (reference sequence). Trimming took 2 bases from V and 5 from J, leaving 12 bases between them. There are 14 residues in the CDR3. CDR3 nucleotide sequence: TGTGCCAGTAGTATATTCGGGTCCGTCGAGACCCAGTACTTC. Encoded protein: CASSIFGSVETQYF.

The CDR3 DNA is TGCGCCAGCAGTCACCATGGGACAGGAGCAATTGAGCAGTTCTTC. This codes for CASSHHGTGAIEQFF. The rearrangement links TRBV23-1 to TRBJ2-1, with 8 nucleotides matching TRBD1. TRBV23-1 is flagged as an ORF with uncertain function. The CDR3 has 15 amino acids. The V segment lost 3 bases and the J segment 9 bases; nucleotides outside the gene matches: 10.

This clonotype has just a few counts. This rearrangement joins TRBV20-1 to TRBJ2-3; 12 nucleotides agree with TRBD2. Per the germline V gene, CDR1 is DFQATT and CDR2 is SNEGSKA (reference sequence). V lost 6 bases, J lost 2 bases, and 12 bases stayed unmatched. This CDR3 comprises 17 residues. The CDR3 reads CSARPQLAGGYTDTQYF. Written as DNA, the CDR3 is TGCAGTGCCCGACCCCAACTAGCGGGAGGATACACAGATACGCAGTATTTT.

In this sample, this clonotype turned up many times. This chain uses TRBV5-1 with TRBJ2-7, with a tentative D call TRBD1 (5 bases). V was shortened by 0 bases and J by 2 bases, with 12 bases between the two germline ends. The CDR3 runs 15 residues. Germline CDR1 is SGHRS and CDR2 is YFSETQ. CDR3 amino acids: CASSLGTGLPYEQYV. DNA of the CDR3: TGCGCCAGCAGCTTGGGAACAGGTCTACCCTACGAGCAGTACGTC.

The rearrangement joins TRBV25-1 to TRBJ2-1, with 8 positions matching TRBD2. V lost 7 bases and J lost 6; bases outside the gene matches: 8. CDR3 length: 14 amino acids. The V gene's germline CDR1 is MGHDK and CDR2 SYGVNS. CDR3 coding DNA: TGTGCCAGCATGTACGGGGGGGCCTCCAATGAGCAGTTCTTC. Its protein product is CASMYGGASNEQFF.

This clonotype turned up a few times. The chain recombines TRBV9 with TRBJ2-1; tentatively, D is TRBD2 (6 bases). Germline lookup yields CDR1 SGDLS and CDR2 YYNGEE. V shed 0 bases and J shed 3 bases, with 19 bases lying between them. The CDR3 consists of 18 residues. Written as DNA, the CDR3 is TGTGCCAGCAGCGTAGCTTTCCACCTCGGCGGGATCTACAATGAGCAGTTCTTC. Its protein is CASSVAFHLGGIYNEQFF.

This clonotype was counted a single time. V is TRBV6-5 and J is TRBJ1-6; 8 bases match TRBD1. This CDR3 spans 15 amino acids. The V gene's germline CDR1 is MNHEY and CDR2 SVGAGI. The V and J ends lost 1 base and 7 bases, in that order; junction bases with no gene match: 3. The CDR3 DNA reads TGTGCCAGCAGTTACTACAGGGGGAAAAATTCACCCCTCCACTTT. Amino acid sequence: CASSYYRGKNSPLHF.

This clonotype was detected only a few times. The J gene is TRBJ2-7, the V gene TRBV5-1; TRBD2 matches at 8 bases. The CDR3 extends over 14 amino acids. Losses at the gene ends were 3 bases for V and 6 bases for J; bases not matched to a gene: 8. In germline, CDR1 is SGHRS, CDR2 YFSETQ. Here the CDR3 DNA reads TGCGCCAGCAGCTATGGACTAGCAAGAATCGAGCAGTACTTC. Amino acids: CASSYGLARIEQYF.

The CDR3 region has the DNA TGTGCCAGCAGTTTTGACGCCGGAGTCTATGGCTACACCTTC. As protein: CASSFDAGVYGYTF. The genes are TRBV27 and TRBJ1-2; unclear D gene. V lost 3 bases and J 4 bases, leaving 12 bases between the germline ends. The CDR3 sequence is 14 residues long. The germline V gene encodes CDR1 MNHEY and CDR2 SMNVEV (reference sequence).

This clonotype came up a few times. The gene calls are TRBV7-9 and TRBJ2-1; no clear D. From germline, CDR1 is SEHNR and CDR2 FQNEAQ (reference sequence). Trimming removed 5 bases at V and 7 bases at J, with 12 bases between. The CDR3 has 13 amino acids. The CDR3 loop reads CASSDRWINEQFF. The CDR3 DNA sequence: TGTGCCAGCAGCGATCGCTGGATTAATGAGCAGTTCTTC. The whole variable domain, remainder taken from reference TRBV7-9 and TRBJ2-1, is DTGVSQNPRHKITKRGQNVTFRCDPISEHNRLYWYRQTLGQGPEFLTYFQNEAQLEKSRLLSDRFSAERPKGSFSTLEIQRTEQGDSAMYLCASSDRWINEQFFGPGTRLTVL.

J is TRBJ2-6 and V is TRBV27; D gene ambiguous. Germline V CDR1 and CDR2: MNHEY, SMNVEV (reference sequence). V dropped 8 bases and J dropped 1 base, with 12 bases sitting between them. This CDR3 region has 15 residues. The CDR3: CASRSWASGANVLTF. In DNA form, the CDR3 reads TGTGCCAGCCGGAGTTGGGCATCTGGGGCCAACGTCCTGACTTTC.

This clonotype was detected a few times. The chain is built from TRBV20-1 and TRBJ1-1; D call uncertain. CDR3 length: 13 amino acids. Trimming removed 6 bases at V and 2 bases at J, with 13 bases between. Germline V gives CDR1 DFQATT, CDR2 SNEGSKA (reference sequence). This CDR3 is CSASSGLNTEAFF. The DNA of the CDR3 is TGCAGTGCCTCCTCGGGTCTTAACACTGAAGCTTTCTTT.

The rearrangement uses TRBV11-1 and TRBJ2-5; D possibly corresponds to TRBD2 (6 bases). In germline, CDR1 is SGHAT, CDR2 FQDESV (reference sequence). This CDR3 contains 18 residues. V dropped 5 bases and J dropped 0 bases, with 22 bases sitting between them. CDR3 nucleotides: TGTGCCAGCAGCCAAGGCCATATAGCGGATGGTCACCAAGAGACCCAGTACTTC. Translation: CASSQGHIADGHQETQYF.

This clonotype was observed a few times. The V gene is TRBV27, the J gene TRBJ2-2; possible D gene TRBD1, 6 bases. V dropped 6 bases and J dropped 7 bases, with 21 bases sitting between them. Germline V gene sequence: CDR1 MNHEY, CDR2 SMNVEV (reference sequence). This CDR3 comprises 16 residues. CDR3 bases: TGTGCCAGCAGCTTAGGACAGACAAAGTTGGGCGGGGAGCTGTTTTTT. Translating gives CASSLGQTKLGGELFF.